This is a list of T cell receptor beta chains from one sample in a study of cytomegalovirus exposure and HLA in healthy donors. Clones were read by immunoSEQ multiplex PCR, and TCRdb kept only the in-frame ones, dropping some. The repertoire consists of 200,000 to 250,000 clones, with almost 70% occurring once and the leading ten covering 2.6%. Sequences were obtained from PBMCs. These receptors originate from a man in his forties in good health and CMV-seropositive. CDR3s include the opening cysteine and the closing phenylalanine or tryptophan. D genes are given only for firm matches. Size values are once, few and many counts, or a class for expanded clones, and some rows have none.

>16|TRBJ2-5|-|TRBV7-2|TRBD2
CASSLGSSGKQETQYF
TGTGCCAGCAGCTTAGGTTCTAGCGGAAAGCAAGAGACCCAGTACTTC
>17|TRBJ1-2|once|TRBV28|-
CASSLSGEGSSNYGYTF
TGTGCCAGCAGTTTATCGGGGGAGGGCTCATCTAACTATGGCTACACCTTC
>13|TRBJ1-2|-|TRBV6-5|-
CASSNGQFYGYTF
TGTGCCAGCAGCAACGGACAGTTCTATGGCTACACCTTC
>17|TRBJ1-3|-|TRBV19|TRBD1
CASSIIWTGASGNTIYF
TGTGCCAGTAGTATTATTTGGACAGGGGCCTCTGGAAACACCATATATTTT
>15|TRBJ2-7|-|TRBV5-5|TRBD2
CASSLERGDPYEQYF
TGTGCCAGCAGCTTGGAGCGGGGGGACCCCTACGAGCAGTACTTC
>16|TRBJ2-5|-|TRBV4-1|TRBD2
CASKPRPGTSKETQYF
TGCGCCAGCAAACCCCGCCCCGGGACTAGCAAAGAGACCCAGTACTTC
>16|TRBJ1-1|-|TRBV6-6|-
CASSYDSQGGITEAFF
TGTGCCAGCAGTTACGATTCGCAGGGAGGAATCACTGAAGCTTTCTTT
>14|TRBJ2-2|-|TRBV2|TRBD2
CASSGTTGPGELFF
TGTGCCAGCAGCGGGACTACAGGCCCCGGGGAGCTGTTTTTT
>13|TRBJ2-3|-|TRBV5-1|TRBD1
CASSFGQEDTQYF
TGCGCCAGCAGCTTCGGACAGGAAGATACGCAGTATTTT
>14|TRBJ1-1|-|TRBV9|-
CASRPVTENTEAFF
TGTGCCAGCCGACCGGTGACAGAAAACACTGAAGCTTTCTTT
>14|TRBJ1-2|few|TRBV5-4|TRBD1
CASSLVTGQVGYTF
TGTGCCAGCAGCTTGGTAACGGGACAGGTTGGCTACACCTTC
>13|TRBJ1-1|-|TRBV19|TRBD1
CASGDRGLAEAFF
TGTGCCAGTGGGGACAGGGGTTTGGCTGAAGCTTTCTTT
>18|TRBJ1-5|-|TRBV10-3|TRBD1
CAISNSYRDRSGNQPQHF
TGTGCCATCAGTAATTCCTACCGGGACAGAAGTGGCAATCAGCCCCAGCATTTT
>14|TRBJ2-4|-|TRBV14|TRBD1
CAQRGGEAKNIQYF
TGTGCCCAACGAGGGGGCGAAGCCAAAAACATTCAGTACTTC
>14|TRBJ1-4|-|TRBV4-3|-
CASSRLTGHEKLFF
TGCGCCAGCAGCCGACTCACAGGGCATGAAAAACTGTTTTTT
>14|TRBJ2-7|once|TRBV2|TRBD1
CANTPGQGTYEQYF
TGTGCCAACACCCCGGGACAGGGGACCTACGAGCAGTACTTC
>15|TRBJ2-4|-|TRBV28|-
CASRPGERAKNIQYF
TGTGCCAGCCGACCGGGAGAAAGGGCCAAAAACATTCAGTACTTC
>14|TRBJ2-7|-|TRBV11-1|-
CASSFGNIPYEQYF
TGTGCCAGCAGCTTTGGCAACATCCCCTACGAGCAGTACTTC
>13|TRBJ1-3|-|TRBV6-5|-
CASSYRVGNTIYF
TGTGCCAGCAGTTACCGGGTTGGAAACACCATATATTTT
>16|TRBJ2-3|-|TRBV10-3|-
CAISVGGGLSTDTQYF
TGTGCCATCAGTGTGGGCGGGGGCCTAAGCACAGATACGCAGTATTTT
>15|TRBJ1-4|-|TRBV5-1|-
CASSATAATNEKLFF
TGCGCCAGCAGCGCAACAGCCGCAACTAATGAAAAACTGTTTTTT
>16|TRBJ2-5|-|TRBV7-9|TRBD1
CASSLALQGARETQYF
TGTGCCAGCAGCTTAGCGCTACAGGGGGCGCGAGAGACCCAGTACTTC
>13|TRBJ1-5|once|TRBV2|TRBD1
CASKDRGHQPQHF
TGTGCCAGCAAAGACAGGGGGCATCAGCCCCAGCATTTT
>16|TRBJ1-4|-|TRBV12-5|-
CASGFGHTGANEKLFF
TGTGCTAGTGGTTTCGGGCACACGGGAGCTAATGAAAAACTGTTTTTT
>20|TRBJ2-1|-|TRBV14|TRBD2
CASSPTPGRSGGAIYNEQFF
TGTGCCAGCAGCCCAACACCCGGCAGGAGCGGGGGGGCCATCTACAATGAGCAGTTCTTC
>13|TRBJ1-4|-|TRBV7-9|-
CASSLGGNEKLFF
TGTGCCAGCAGCTTAGGAGGAAATGAAAAACTGTTTTTT
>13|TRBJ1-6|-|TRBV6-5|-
CASSSLRYSPLHF
TGTGCCAGCAGTTCGTTACGGTATTCACCCCTCCACTTT
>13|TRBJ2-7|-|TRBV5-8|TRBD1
CASADRGSYEQYF
TGTGCCAGCGCCGACAGGGGAAGCTACGAGCAGTACTTC
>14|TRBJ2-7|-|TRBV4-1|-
CASSPTEGNYEQYF
TGCGCCAGCAGTCCGACGGAGGGGAACTACGAGCAGTACTTC
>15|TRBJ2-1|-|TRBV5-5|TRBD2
CASSRNLAGVNEQFF
TGTGCCAGCAGCCGAAATCTAGCGGGGGTCAATGAGCAGTTCTTC
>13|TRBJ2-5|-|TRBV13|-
CASNKLSGETQYF
TGTGCCAGCAACAAACTAAGCGGCGAGACCCAGTACTTC
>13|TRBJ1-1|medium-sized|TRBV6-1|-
CASNEQVNTEAFF
TGTGCCAGCAACGAACAGGTGAACACTGAAGCTTTCTTT
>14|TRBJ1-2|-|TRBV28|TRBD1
CASSSGQDNYGYTF
TGTGCCAGCAGTTCCGGACAGGATAACTATGGCTACACCTTC
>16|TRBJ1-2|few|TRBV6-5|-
CASSYLGIGGNYGYTF
TGTGCCAGCAGTTACCTTGGAATCGGGGGTAACTATGGCTACACCTTC
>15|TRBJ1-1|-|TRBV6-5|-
CASLNPGRWNTEAFF
TGTGCCAGCCTTAATCCGGGGAGGTGGAACACTGAAGCTTTCTTT
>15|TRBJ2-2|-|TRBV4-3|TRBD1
CASSQGQGVTGELFF
TGCGCCAGCAGCCAGGGACAGGGGGTCACCGGGGAGCTGTTTTTT
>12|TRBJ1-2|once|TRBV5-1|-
CAIPTGDGGYTF
TGCGCCATCCCGACAGGAGATGGTGGCTACACCTTC
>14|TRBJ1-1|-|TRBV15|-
CATSRDLRVTEAFF
TGTGCCACCAGCAGAGATCTCCGGGTGACTGAAGCTTTCTTT
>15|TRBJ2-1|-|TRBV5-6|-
CASSLQGRLYNEQFF
TGTGCCAGCAGCTTGCAGGGGCGACTATACAATGAGCAGTTCTTC
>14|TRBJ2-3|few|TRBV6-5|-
CASRTGWVGDTQYF
TGTGCCAGCAGGACAGGCTGGGTTGGAGATACGCAGTATTTT
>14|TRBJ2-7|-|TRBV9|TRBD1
CASSVEHRGYEQYF
TGTGCCAGCAGCGTAGAACACAGGGGGTACGAGCAGTACTTC
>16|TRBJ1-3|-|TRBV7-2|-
CAAGRGGPSSGNTIYF
TGTGCCGCCGGGCGGGGGGGACCGAGCTCTGGAAACACCATATATTTT
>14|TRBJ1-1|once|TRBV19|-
CASSIVSGNTEAFF
TGTGCCAGTAGTATAGTGAGCGGAAATACTGAAGCTTTCTTT
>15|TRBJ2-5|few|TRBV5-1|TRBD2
CASRSGGTPQETQYF
TGCGCCAGCAGGAGCGGGGGGACACCCCAAGAGACCCAGTACTTC
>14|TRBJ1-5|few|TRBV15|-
CATSRGGGSQPQHF
TGTGCCACCAGCAGGGGGGGTGGGAGTCAGCCCCAGCATTTT
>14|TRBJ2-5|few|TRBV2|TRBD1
CASSPLDREETQYF
TGTGCCAGCAGTCCCCTGGACAGGGAAGAGACCCAGTACTTC
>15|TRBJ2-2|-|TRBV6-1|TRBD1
CASGPLGQGSGELFF
TGTGCCAGCGGGCCCCTGGGACAGGGCTCCGGGGAGCTGTTTTTT
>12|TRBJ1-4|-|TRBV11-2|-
CASSTSLERLFF
TGTGCCAGCAGCACTAGCTTAGAACGACTGTTTTTT